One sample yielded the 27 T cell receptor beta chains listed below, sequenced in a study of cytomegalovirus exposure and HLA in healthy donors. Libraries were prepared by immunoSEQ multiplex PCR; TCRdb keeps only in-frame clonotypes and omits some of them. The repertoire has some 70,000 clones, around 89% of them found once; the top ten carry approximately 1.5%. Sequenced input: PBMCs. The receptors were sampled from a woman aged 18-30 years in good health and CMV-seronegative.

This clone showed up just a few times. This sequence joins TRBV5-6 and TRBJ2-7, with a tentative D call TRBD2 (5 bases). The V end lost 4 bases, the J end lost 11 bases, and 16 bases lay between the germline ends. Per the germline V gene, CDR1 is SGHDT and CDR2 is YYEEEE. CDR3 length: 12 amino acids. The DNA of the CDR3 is TGTGCCAGCAGCCAAACTACGGGGTCGGAGTACTTC. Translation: CASSQTTGSEYF.

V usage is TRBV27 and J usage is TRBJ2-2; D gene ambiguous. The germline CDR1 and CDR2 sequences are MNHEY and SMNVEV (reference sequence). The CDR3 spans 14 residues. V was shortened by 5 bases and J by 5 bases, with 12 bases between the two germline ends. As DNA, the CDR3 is TGTGCCAGCAGTCTCCGAGGTGGGACCGGGGAGCTGTTTTTT. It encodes CASSLRGGTGELFF.

CDR3 DNA sequence: TGTGCCAGCAGCCATAGCGGTAGCTCCTACGAGCAGTACTTC. This encodes CASSHSGSSYEQYF. The chain joins TRBV7-3 to TRBJ2-7; D is perhaps TRBD2 (6 bases). Trimming shortened V by 5 bases and J by 0 bases, and 11 bases separated the two germline ends. This CDR3 is built from 14 residues. CDR1 and CDR2 (germline): SGHTA, FQGTGA. Full variable domain (missing parts from reference TRBV7-3 and TRBJ2-7): GAGVSQTPSNKVTEKGKYVELRCDPISGHTALYWYRQSLGQGPEFLIYFQGTGAADDSGLPNDRFFAVRPEGSVSTLKIQRTERGDSAVYLCASSHSGSSYEQYFGPGTRLTVT.

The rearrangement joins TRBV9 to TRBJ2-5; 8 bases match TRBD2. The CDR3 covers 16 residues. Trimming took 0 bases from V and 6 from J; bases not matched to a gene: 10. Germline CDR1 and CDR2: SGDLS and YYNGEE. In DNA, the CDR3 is TGTGCCAGCAGCGTAGGTAGCGGGGAGACCTTCAAGACCCAGTACTTC. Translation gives CASSVGSGETFKTQYF.

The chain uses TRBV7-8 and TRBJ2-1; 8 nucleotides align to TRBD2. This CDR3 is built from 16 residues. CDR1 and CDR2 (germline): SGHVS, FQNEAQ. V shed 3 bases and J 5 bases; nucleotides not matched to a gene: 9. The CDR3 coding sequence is TGTGCCAGCAGCTTCAGACCAGGACTAGCTAACAATGAGCAGTTCTTC. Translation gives CASSFRPGLANNEQFF.

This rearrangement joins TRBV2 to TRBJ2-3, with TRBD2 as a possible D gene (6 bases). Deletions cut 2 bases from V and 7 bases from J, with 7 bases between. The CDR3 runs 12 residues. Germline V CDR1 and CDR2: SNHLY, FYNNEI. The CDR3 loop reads CASSERGNTQYF. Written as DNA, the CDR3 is TGTGCCAGCAGTGAACGGGGGAATACGCAGTATTTT.

The CDR3 region is CASSRGELNEQFF. The CDR3 nucleotides are TGTGCCAGCAGCCGGGGGGAGCTAAATGAGCAGTTCTTC. The chain links TRBV4-2 to TRBJ2-1; a possible D gene is TRBD2 (6 bases). The CDR3 is 13 residues long. The V end lost 4 bases, the J end lost 7 bases, and 11 bases lay between the germline ends. Looked up from germline, CDR1 is LGHNA and CDR2 is YNFKEQ.

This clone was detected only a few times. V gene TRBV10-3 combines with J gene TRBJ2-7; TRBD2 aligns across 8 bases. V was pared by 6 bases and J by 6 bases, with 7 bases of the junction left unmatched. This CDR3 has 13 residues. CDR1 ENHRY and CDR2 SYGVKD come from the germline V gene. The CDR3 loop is CAIRAGEIAEQYF. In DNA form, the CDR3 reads TGTGCCATCAGAGCGGGAGAGATTGCCGAGCAGTACTTC.

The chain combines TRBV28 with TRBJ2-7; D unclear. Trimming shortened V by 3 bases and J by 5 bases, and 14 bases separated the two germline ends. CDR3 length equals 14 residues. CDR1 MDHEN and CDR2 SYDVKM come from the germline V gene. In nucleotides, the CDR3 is TGTGCCAGCAGTTTTCTCCCGAGGAGTCACGAGCAGTACTTC. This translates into CASSFLPRSHEQYF. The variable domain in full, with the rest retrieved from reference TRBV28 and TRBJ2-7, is DVKVTQSSRYLVKRTGEKVFLECVQDMDHENMFWYRQDPGLGLRLIYFSYDVKMKEKGDIPEGYSVSREKKERFSLILESASTNQTSMYLCASSFLPRSHEQYFGPGTRLTVT.

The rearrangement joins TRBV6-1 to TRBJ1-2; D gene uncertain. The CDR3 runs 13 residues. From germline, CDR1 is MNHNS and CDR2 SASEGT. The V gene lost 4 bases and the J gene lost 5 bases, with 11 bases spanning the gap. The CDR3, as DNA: TGTGCCAGCAGTGCTGCGGTTTTTTATGGCTACACCTTC. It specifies CASSAAVFYGYTF.

The CDR3 is CASSDPGLRETQYF. The CDR3 DNA follows: TGTGCCAGCAGTGACCCAGGGTTGAGGGAGACCCAGTACTTC. V is TRBV6-1 and J is TRBJ2-5; D is possibly TRBD1 (5 bases). Per germline, CDR1 MNHNS and CDR2 SASEGT. Trimming left V 3 bases short and J 5 bases short, with 13 bases between. The CDR3 length is 14 residues.

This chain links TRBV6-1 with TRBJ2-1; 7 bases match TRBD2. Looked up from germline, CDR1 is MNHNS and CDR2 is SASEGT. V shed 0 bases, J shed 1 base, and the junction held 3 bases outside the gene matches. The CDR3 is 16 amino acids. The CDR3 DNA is TGTGCCAGCAGTGAAGCGGCGGGAGCTTCCTACAATGAGCAGTTCTTC. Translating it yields CASSEAAGASYNEQFF.

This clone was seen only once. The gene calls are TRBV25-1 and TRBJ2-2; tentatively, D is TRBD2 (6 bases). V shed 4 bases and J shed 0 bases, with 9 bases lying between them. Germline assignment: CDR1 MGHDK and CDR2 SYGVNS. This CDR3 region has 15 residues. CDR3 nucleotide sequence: TGTGCCAGCAGTGCCGGGAGCGCGAACACCGGGGAGCTGTTTTTT. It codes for CASSAGSANTGELFF.

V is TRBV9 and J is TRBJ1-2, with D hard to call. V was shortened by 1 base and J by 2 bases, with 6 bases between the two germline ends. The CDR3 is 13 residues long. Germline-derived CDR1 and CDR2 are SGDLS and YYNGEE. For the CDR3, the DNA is TGTGCCAGCAGCGTACGTATAAACTATGGCTACACCTTC. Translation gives CASSVRINYGYTF.

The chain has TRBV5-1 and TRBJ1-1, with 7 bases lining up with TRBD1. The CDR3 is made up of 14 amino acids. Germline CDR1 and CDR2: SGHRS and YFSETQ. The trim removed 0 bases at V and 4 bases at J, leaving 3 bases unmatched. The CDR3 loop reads CASSLVSGGTEAFF. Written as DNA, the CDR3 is TGCGCCAGCAGCTTGGTATCAGGGGGCACTGAAGCTTTCTTT.

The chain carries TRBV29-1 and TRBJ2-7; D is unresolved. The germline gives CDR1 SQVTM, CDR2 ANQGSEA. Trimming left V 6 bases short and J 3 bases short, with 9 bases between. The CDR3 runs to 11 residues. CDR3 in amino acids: CSVTVGYEQYF. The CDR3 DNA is TGCAGCGTAACAGTGGGCTACGAGCAGTACTTC.

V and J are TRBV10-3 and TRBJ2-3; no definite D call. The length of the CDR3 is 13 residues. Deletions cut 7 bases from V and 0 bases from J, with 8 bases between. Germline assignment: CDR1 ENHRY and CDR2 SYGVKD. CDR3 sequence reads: CAITSPSTDTQYF. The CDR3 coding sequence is TGTGCCATCACTTCTCCTAGCACAGATACGCAGTATTTT.

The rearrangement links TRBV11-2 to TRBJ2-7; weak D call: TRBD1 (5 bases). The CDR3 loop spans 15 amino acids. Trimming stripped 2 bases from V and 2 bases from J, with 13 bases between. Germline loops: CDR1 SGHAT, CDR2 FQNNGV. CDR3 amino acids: CASSLYVGRTYEQYF. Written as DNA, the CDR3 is TGTGCCAGCAGCTTATACGTGGGGCGAACCTACGAGCAGTACTTC. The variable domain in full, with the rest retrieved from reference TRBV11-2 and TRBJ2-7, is EAGVAQSPRYKIIEKRQSVAFWCNPISGHATLYWYQQILGQGPKLLIQFQNNGVVDDSQLPKDRFSAERLKGVDSTLKIQPAKLEDSAVYLCASSLYVGRTYEQYFGPGTRLTVT.

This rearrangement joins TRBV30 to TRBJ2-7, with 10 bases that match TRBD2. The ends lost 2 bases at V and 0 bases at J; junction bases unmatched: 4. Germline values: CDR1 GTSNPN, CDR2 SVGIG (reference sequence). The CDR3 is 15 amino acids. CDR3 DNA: TGTGCCTGGAGTATGCTAGCGGGGGCCTCCTACGAGCAGTACTTC. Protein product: CAWSMLAGASYEQYF.

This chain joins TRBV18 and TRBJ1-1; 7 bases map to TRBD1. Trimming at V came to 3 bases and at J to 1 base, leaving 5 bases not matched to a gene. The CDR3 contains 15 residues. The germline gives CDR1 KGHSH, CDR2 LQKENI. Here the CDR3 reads CASSPTGQANTEAFF. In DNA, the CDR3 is TGTGCCAGCTCACCCACCGGACAGGCGAACACTGAAGCTTTCTTT.

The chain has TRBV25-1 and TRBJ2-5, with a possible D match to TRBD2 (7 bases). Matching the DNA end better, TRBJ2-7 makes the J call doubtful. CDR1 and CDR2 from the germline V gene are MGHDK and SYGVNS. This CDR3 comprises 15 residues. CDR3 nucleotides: TGTGCCAGCAGTGAGACAGGCGGGAGCTCCTACGAGCAGTACTTC. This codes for CASSETGGSSYEQYF.

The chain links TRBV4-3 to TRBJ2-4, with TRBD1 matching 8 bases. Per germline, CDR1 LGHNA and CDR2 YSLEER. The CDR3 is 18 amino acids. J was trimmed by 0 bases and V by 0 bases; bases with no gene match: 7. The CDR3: CASSQDLRQGLAKNIQYF. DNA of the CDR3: TGCGCCAGCAGCCAAGATCTTCGACAGGGGCTAGCCAAAAACATTCAGTACTTC.

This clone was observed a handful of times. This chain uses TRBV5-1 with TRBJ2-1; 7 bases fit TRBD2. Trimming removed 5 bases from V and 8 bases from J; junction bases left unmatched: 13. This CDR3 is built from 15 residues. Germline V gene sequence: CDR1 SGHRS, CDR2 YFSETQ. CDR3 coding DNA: TGCGCCAGCAGTATGGGTTCCGGGAGCGGGGATGAGCAGTTCTTC. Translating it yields CASSMGSGSGDEQFF.

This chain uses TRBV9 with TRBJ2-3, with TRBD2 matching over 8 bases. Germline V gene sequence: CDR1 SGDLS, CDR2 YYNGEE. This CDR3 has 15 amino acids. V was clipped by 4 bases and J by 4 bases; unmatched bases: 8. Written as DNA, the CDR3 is TGTGCCAGCAGCCAAAGCGGGAGAGAGGCAGATACGCAGTATTTT. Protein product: CASSQSGREADTQYF.

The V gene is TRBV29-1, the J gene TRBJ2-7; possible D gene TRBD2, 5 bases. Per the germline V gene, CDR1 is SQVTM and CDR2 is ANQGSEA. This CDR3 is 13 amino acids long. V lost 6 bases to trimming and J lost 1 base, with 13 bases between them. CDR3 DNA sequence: TGCAGCGTACGGAGGCGGCGATCCTACGAGCAGTACTTC. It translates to CSVRRRRSYEQYF.

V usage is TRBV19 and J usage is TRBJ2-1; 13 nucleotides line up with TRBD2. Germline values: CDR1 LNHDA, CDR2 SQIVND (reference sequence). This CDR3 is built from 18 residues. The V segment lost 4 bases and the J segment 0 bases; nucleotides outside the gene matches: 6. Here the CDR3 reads CASSSEGLAGSSYNEQFF. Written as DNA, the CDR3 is TGTGCCAGTAGTAGCGAGGGACTAGCGGGAAGCTCCTACAATGAGCAGTTCTTC.

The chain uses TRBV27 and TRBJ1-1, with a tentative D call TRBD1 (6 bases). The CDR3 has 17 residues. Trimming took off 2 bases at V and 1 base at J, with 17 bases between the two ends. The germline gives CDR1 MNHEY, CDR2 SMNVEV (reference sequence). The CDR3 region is CASSLRFRGQPNTEAFF. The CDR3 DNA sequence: TGTGCCAGCAGTTTAAGGTTTAGAGGACAGCCGAACACTGAAGCTTTCTTT.